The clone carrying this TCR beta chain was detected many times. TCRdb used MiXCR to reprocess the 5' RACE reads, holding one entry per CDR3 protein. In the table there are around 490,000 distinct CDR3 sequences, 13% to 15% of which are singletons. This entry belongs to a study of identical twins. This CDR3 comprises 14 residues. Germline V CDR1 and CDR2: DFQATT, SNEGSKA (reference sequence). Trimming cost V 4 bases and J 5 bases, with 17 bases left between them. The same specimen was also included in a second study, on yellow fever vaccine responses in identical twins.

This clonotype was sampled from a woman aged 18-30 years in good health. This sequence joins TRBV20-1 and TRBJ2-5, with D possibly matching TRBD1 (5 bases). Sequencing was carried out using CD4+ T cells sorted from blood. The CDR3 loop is CSATSGLVWETQYF. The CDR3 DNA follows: TGCAGTGCTACCTCAGGGCTAGTATGGGAGACCCAGTACTTC.